The 7 T cell receptor beta chains given below trace back to one sample, sequenced in a study of blood T cell repertoires in COVID-19. TCRdb's copy holds only in-frame clones and misses some; the assay was immunoSEQ multiplex PCR. The table records approximately 380,000 clones, more than 75% of them present only once. The source material was PBMCs or T cells enriched from blood (not recorded which). The receptors here all came from a young woman who had recovered from COVID-19.

This clone was observed a few times. The chain links TRBV25-1 to TRBJ2-1; TRBD1 matches at 9 bases. J was trimmed by 9 bases and V by 4 bases; bases with no gene match: 4. Germline V lookup: CDR1 MGHDK, CDR2 SYGVNS. The CDR3 sequence is 13 residues long. CDR3 nucleotides: TGTGCCAGCAGTGCAACAGGGGGCGTTGAGCAGTTCTTC. Its translation is CASSATGGVEQFF.

The rearrangement links TRBV16 to TRBJ1-2; D gene ambiguous. This CDR3 is built from 15 residues. V lost 4 bases to trimming and J lost 4 bases, with 16 bases between them. CDR1 and CDR2 from the germline V gene are KGHSY and FQNENV. CDR3: CASSLASSGGYGYTF. The CDR3 DNA sequence: TGTGCCAGCAGCCTCGCGAGTAGTGGAGGCTATGGCTACACCTTC.

V is TRBV14 and J is TRBJ1-2; D call uncertain. CDR3 length equals 15 residues. Germline lookup yields CDR1 SGHDN and CDR2 FVKESK. Trimming stripped 0 bases from V and 6 bases from J, with 14 bases between. As DNA, the CDR3 is TGTGCCAGCAGCCAAGATATAGTGAACGGGGATGGCTACACCTTC. It specifies CASSQDIVNGDGYTF.

The J gene is TRBJ1-1, the V gene TRBV2; D ambiguous. The germline gives CDR1 SNHLY, CDR2 FYNNEI. V lost 4 bases, J lost 5 bases, and 2 bases lay in between. CDR3 length: 10 residues. CDR3 region: CASSATEAFF. CDR3 sequence (DNA): TGTGCCAGCAGTGCAACTGAAGCTTTCTTT.

The rearrangement uses TRBV19 and TRBJ2-5, with D perhaps TRBD1 (6 bases). The CDR3 totals 14 residues. V was shortened by 5 bases and J by 4 bases, with 14 bases between the two germline ends. In germline, CDR1 is LNHDA, CDR2 SQIVND (reference sequence). This CDR3 is CASSVQQGVETQYF. The DNA for the CDR3 is TGTGCCAGTAGTGTCCAACAGGGAGTAGAGACCCAGTACTTC.

The rearrangement joins TRBV12-5 to TRBJ2-7; D might be TRBD1 (5 bases). The CDR3 length is 12 residues. Germline loops: CDR1 LGHNT, CDR2 FRNRAP. Trimming left V 2 bases short and J 5 bases short, with 7 bases between. CDR3 residues: CASGLSRDEQYF. CDR3 bases: TGTGCTAGTGGTTTGAGCAGGGACGAGCAGTACTTC.

This chain links TRBV3-1 (or the pseudogene TRBV3-2) with TRBJ1-2; 8 nucleotides agree with TRBD1. The CDR3 length is 15 residues. Per the germline V gene, CDR1 is LGHDT and CDR2 is YNNKEL (reference sequence). V dropped 2 bases and J dropped 5; count of bases not matched to a gene: 7. The CDR3 is CASSQSGQGIYGYTF. CDR3 DNA sequence: TGTGCCAGCAGCCAATCTGGACAGGGCATATATGGCTACACCTTC.